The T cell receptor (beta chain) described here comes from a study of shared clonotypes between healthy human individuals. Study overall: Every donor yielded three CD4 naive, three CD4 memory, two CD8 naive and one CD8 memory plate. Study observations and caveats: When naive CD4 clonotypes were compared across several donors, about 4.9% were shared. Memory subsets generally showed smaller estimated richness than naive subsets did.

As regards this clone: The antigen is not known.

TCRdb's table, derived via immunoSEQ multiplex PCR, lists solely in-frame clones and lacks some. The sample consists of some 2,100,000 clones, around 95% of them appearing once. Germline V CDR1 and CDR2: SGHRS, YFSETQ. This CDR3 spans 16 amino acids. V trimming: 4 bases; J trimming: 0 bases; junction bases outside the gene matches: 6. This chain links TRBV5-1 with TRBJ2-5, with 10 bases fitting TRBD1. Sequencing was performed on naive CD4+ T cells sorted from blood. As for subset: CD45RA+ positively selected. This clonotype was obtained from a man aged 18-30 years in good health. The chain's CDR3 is CASSEMGQGYQETQYF. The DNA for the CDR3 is TGCGCCAGCAGCGAAATGGGACAGGGGTACCAAGAGACCCAGTACTTC.